A single sample is the source of the 14 T cell receptor beta chains below, sequenced in a study of T cell responses to AZD1222 COVID-19 vaccine. Measured with immunoSEQ multiplex PCR; TCRdb has only the in-frame clones, and not every one. The sample lists 35,000 to 45,000 clones, about three quarters occurring once. Sequences were derived from peripheral blood, sampled on day 0 of AZD1222 vaccination. The receptor set was obtained from an adult in good health.

On this clone: The sample carries other DNA sequences with the same CDR3. The V gene is TRBV7-6, the J gene TRBJ1-3; D uncertain. V dropped 5 bases and J dropped 0 bases, with 11 bases sitting between them. Germline loops: CDR1 SGHVS, CDR2 FNYEAQ. CDR3 length: 15 residues. The DNA for the CDR3 is TGTGCCAGCAGCCTCGACCGAGACTCTGGAAACACCATATATTTT. It is translated as CASSLDRDSGNTIYF.

The chain is built from TRBV2 and TRBJ1-1, with 9 nucleotides matching TRBD1. The V segment lost 6 bases and the J segment 0 bases; nucleotides outside the gene matches: 5. This CDR3 is built from 15 residues. CDR1 is SNHLY, CDR2 FYNNEI, per germline. CDR3 loop: CASREQGAVNTEAFF. The CDR3 DNA sequence: TGTGCCAGCAGAGAACAGGGGGCTGTGAACACTGAAGCTTTCTTT. The complete variable domain, with remaining parts taken from reference TRBV2 and TRBJ1-1, reads EPEVTQTPSHQVTQMGQEVILRCVPISNHLYFYWYRQILGQKVEFLVSFYNNEISEKSEIFDDQFSVERPDGSNFTLKIRSTKLEDSAMYFCASREQGAVNTEAFFGQGTRLTVV.

This clone was observed a single time. V and J are TRBV7-8 and TRBJ2-1, with 13 nucleotides matching TRBD2. CDR1 is SGHVS, CDR2 FQNEAQ, per germline. This CDR3 region has 15 residues. Trimming at V came to 5 bases and at J to 7 bases, leaving 5 bases not matched to a gene. The DNA of the CDR3 is TGTGCCAGCAGCGATACTAGCGGGGGGGGAAATGAGCAGTTCTTC. Translation gives CASSDTSGGGNEQFF.

For the CDR3, the DNA is TGTGCCAGCAGCTTATCTGGGACACACAACTATGGCTACACCTTC. Amino acid sequence: CASSLSGTHNYGYTF. The V gene is TRBV7-9, the J gene TRBJ1-2; tentative D call: TRBD1 (6 bases). V was pared by 2 bases and J by 2 bases, with 12 bases between. Germline CDR1 is SEHNR and CDR2 is FQNEAQ (reference sequence). This CDR3 has 15 amino acids.

The V call is TRBV6-1, the J call TRBJ1-1; D gene ambiguous. The CDR3 loop spans 13 amino acids. Germline V CDR1 and CDR2: MNHNS, SASEGT. The V gene lost 0 bases and the J gene lost 4 bases, with 6 bases spanning the gap. The CDR3 region is CASSEARGTEAFF. As DNA, the CDR3 is TGTGCCAGCAGTGAAGCGCGGGGCACTGAAGCTTTCTTT.

This clone was observed once. V is TRBV15 and J is TRBJ2-1; D ambiguous. The CDR3 length is 14 residues. Germline values: CDR1 LNHNV, CDR2 YYDKDF (reference sequence). The ends were cut back, 0 bases at V and 9 bases at J, with 12 bases in the middle. CDR3 region: CATSRDLNSREQFF. The CDR3 DNA sequence: TGTGCCACCAGCAGAGATCTTAATTCCCGTGAGCAGTTCTTC.

The chain carries TRBV2 and TRBJ2-2, with a possible D match to TRBD1 (5 bases). CDR3 size: 14 residues. Germline lookup yields CDR1 SNHLY and CDR2 FYNNEI. V was clipped by 2 bases and J by 1 base, with 5 bases between them. CDR3 nucleotide sequence: TGTGCCAGCAGTGAACAGGGGAACACCGGGGAGCTGTTTTTT. This codes for CASSEQGNTGELFF.

The gene calls are TRBV10-1 and TRBJ2-1; D is possibly TRBD1 or TRBD2 (5 bases each). Germline V gene lookup returns CDR1 WNHNN and CDR2 SYGVQD (reference sequence). V dropped 5 bases and J dropped 10 bases, with 12 bases sitting between them. The CDR3 extends over 12 amino acids. CDR3 residues: CASSPGDREQFF. CDR3 nucleotides: TGCGCCAGCAGTCCCGGGGACCGGGAGCAGTTCTTC.

This clone was seen only once. CDR3 coding DNA: TGTGCAAGTCGCTTAGCCTACTCTCCCAGTTTGAGCTATAATTCACCCCTCCACTTT. Protein product: CASRLAYSPSLSYNSPLHF. V is TRBV12-2 and J is TRBJ1-6. TRBV12-2 is assigned pseudogene status. This CDR3 is built from 19 residues.

CDR3 nucleotides: TGTGCCAGCAGCTTAGATCGGGGCCGTCAGCCCCAGCATTTT. Its translation is CASSLDRGRQPQHF. The chain carries TRBV11-2 and TRBJ1-5, with D possibly being TRBD1 (5 bases). The V gene's germline CDR1 is SGHAT and CDR2 FQNNGV. The CDR3 runs to 14 residues. The V end lost 0 bases, the J end lost 6 bases, and 9 bases lay between the germline ends.

This clone appeared a single time. V gene TRBV10-3 combines with J gene TRBJ2-2, with 10 bases matching TRBD1. With V trimmed by 9 bases and J by 4 bases, 5 bases remained unmatched. CDR1 ENHRY and CDR2 SYGVKD come from the germline V gene. The CDR3 spans 14 residues. CDR3 coding DNA: TGTGCCATAGCCCGGGACAGGGGCACCGGGGAGCTGTTTTTT. It is translated as CAIARDRGTGELFF.

This clone came up a few times. This rearrangement joins TRBV7-2 to TRBJ1-2, with D perhaps matching TRBD1 (5 bases). Germline CDR1 and CDR2: SGHTA and FQGNSA. The V and J ends lost 4 bases and 6 bases respectively, with 18 bases between them. This CDR3 is 15 amino acids long. This CDR3 reads CASSSGTQQGDGYTF. The CDR3 nucleotides read TGTGCCAGCAGCTCCGGGACCCAGCAAGGGGATGGCTACACCTTC.

V is TRBV5-4 and J is TRBJ1-2, with 7 bases matching TRBD1. The CDR3 contains 13 residues. The germline V gene encodes CDR1 SGHNT and CDR2 YYREEE (reference sequence). Trimming took 1 base from V and 8 from J; bases not matched to a gene: 5. CDR3 protein: CASSLRQGDGYTF. Written as DNA, the CDR3 is TGTGCCAGCAGCTTGCGACAGGGTGACGGCTACACCTTC.

The V and J genes are TRBV12-3 or TRBV12-4 and TRBJ1-3; D is uncertain. V shed 4 bases and J shed 4 bases, with 5 bases lying between them. This CDR3 has 12 residues. The CDR3 protein is CASSSTGNTIYF. CDR3 nucleotide sequence: TGTGCCAGCAGTTCCACGGGAAACACCATATATTTT.